This T cell receptor (beta chain) was sequenced for a study of T cell responses to AZD1222 COVID-19 vaccine. Broader study findings: Nearly half of spike-specific TCRs reportedly target variant regions that are unmutated in the B.1.351 and B.1.1.7 variants. Donors skewed white British and female; clonal diversity was possibly underestimated.

Comment on this clone: Its specificity is unknown.

Measured with immunoSEQ multiplex PCR; TCRdb has only the in-frame clones, and not every one. The sample has 60,000 to 70,000 clones; around 82% are singletons. Trimming stripped 7 bases from V and 3 bases from J, with 28 bases between. CDR1 MNHEY and CDR2 SMNVEV come from the germline V gene (reference sequence). The CDR3 has 18 amino acids. The chain couples TRBV27 to TRBJ2-7; tentative D call: TRBD2 (6 bases). This TCR derives from an adult in good health. Sequencing used peripheral blood, obtained on day 0 of AZD1222 vaccination. The CDR3 nucleotides are TGTGCCAGCACTCCCGGGCCTGCGGGGAAACGTTTGGGCTACGAGCAGTACTTC. It specifies CASTPGPAGKRLGYEQYF.